The sequence of this T cell receptor (beta chain) was determined in a study of radiotherapy plus CTLA-4 blockade in lung cancer. Study details: Disease control was seen in 31% of patients, objective responses in about 19%.

This CDR3 spans 15 amino acids. The germline V gene encodes CDR1 SGHTA and CDR2 FQGNSA. The V gene lost 8 bases and the J gene lost 0 bases, with 14 bases spanning the gap. The method was immunoSEQ multiplex PCR; TCRdb's version includes in-frame clones alone and lacks a portion of them. The sample contains roughly 90,000 clones, roughly 85% of which appear only once. As to this clone: The antigen remains undetermined.

Overall study findings and caveats: After radiotherapy and ipilimumab, tumor-derived clones expanded in peripheral blood. In blood, early T cell clone dynamics reportedly predicted response best, together with interferon-beta.

Receiving focal radiation plus CTLA-4 blockade with ipilimumab were patients who had chemo-refractory metastatic non-small-cell lung cancer. The chain uses TRBV7-2 and TRBJ2-1; unclear D gene. This TCR came from a human donor with non-small cell lung cancer that progressed on radiotherapy plus ipilimumab. The specimen comprised peripheral blood, sampled from a patient treated with radiotherapy plus ipilimumab. In DNA, the CDR3 is TGTGCCAGCTCGCAAGGGCGGTCCTCCTACAATGAGCAGTTCTTC. This codes for CASSQGRSSYNEQFF.